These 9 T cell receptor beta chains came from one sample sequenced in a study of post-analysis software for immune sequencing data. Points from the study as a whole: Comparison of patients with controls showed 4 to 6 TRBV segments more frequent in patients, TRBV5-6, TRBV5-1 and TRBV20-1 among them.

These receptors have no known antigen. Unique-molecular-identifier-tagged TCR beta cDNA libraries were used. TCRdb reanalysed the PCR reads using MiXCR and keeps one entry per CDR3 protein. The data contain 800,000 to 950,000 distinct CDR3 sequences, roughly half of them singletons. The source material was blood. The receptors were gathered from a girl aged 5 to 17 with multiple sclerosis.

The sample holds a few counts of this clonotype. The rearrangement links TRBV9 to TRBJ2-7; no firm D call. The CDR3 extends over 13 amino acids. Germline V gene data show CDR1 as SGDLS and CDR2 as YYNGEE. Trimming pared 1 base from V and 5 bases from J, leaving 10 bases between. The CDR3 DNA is TGTGCCAGCAGCGTAACTCCTCCTGACGAGCAGTACTTC. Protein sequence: CASSVTPPDEQYF. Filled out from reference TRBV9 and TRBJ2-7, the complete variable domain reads DSGVTQTPKHLITATGQRVTLRCSPRSGDLSVYWYQQSLDQGLQFLIQYYNGEERAKGNILERFSAQQFPDLHSELNLSSLELGDSALYFCASSVTPPDEQYFGPGTRLTVT.

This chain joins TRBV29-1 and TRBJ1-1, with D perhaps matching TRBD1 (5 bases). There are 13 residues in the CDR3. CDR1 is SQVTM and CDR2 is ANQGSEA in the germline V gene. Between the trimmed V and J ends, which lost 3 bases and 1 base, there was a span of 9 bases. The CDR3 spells CSVDLRGNTEAFF. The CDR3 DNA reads TGCAGCGTTGACCTTAGGGGGAACACTGAAGCTTTCTTT.

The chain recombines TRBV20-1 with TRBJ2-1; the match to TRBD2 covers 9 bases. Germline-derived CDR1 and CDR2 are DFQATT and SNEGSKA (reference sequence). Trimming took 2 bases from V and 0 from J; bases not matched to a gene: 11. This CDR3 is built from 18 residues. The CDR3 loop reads CSARPPSGGKSSYNEQFF. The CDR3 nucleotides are TGCAGTGCTAGACCACCGAGCGGGGGGAAAAGCTCCTACAATGAGCAGTTCTTC.

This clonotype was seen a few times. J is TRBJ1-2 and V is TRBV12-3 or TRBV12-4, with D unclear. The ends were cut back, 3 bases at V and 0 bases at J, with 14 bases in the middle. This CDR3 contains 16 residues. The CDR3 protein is CASSFTLAAANYGYTF. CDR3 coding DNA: TGTGCCAGCAGTTTTACTCTGGCAGCAGCTAACTATGGCTACACCTTC.

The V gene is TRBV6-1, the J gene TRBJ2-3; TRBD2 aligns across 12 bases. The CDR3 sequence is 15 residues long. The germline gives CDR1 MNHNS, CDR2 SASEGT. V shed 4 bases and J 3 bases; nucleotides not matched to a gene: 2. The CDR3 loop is CASSGLAGVTDTQYF. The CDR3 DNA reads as TGTGCCAGCAGTGGACTAGCGGGAGTAACAGATACGCAGTATTTT.

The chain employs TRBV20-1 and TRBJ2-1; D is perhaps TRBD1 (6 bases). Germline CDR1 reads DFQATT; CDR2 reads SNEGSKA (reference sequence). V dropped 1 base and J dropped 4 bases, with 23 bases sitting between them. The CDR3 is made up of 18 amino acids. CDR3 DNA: TGCAGTGCTAGAGGGACCGGGTCCAGGGGAGAATCTTACAATGAGCAGTTCTTC. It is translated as CSARGTGSRGESYNEQFF.

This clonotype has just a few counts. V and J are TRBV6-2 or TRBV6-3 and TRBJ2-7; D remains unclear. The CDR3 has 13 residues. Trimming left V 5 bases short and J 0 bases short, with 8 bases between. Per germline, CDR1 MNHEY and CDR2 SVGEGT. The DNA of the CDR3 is TGTGCCAGCAGTGACTGGGACTCCTACGAGCAGTACTTC. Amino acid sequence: CASSDWDSYEQYF.

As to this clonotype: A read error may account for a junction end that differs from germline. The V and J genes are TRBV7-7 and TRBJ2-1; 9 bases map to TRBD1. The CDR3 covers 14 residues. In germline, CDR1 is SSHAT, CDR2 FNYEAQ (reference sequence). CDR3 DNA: TGTGCTAGCAGCACCCGACAGGGGGGCGGTGAGCAGTTCTTC. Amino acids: CASSTRQGGGEQFF.

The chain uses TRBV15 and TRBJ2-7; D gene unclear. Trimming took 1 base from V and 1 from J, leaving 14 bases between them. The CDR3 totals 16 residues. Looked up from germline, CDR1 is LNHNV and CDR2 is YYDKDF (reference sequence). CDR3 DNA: TGTGCCACCAGCAGAGCTTCTGGGCCGGAATCCTACGAGCAGTACTTC. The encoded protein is CATSRASGPESYEQYF.